The 27 T cell receptor beta chains in this list originate from one sample, sequenced in a study of OX40 agonist ivuxolimab in advanced cancers. Data came from immunoSEQ multiplex PCR; TCRdb stores just in-frame clones and leaves some out. The repertoire has 68,000 or so clones, roughly 80% of them found once; the top ten carry roughly 2%. The sample here was CD4+ or CD8+ T cells sorted from blood, taken in a trial of the OX40 agonist ivuxolimab. These receptors all come from an adult with an advanced solid tumor such as melanoma, head and neck, liver or kidney cancer.

V usage is TRBV4-1 and J usage is TRBJ2-3, with 12 bases fitting TRBD2. Germline V gene data show CDR1 as MGHRA and CDR2 as YSYEKL. This CDR3 region has 21 residues. V shed 0 bases, J shed 6 bases, and the junction held 19 bases outside the gene matches. The CDR3: CASSQDDPGTFLAGGADTQYF. The DNA for the CDR3 is TGCGCCAGCAGCCAAGATGACCCCGGGACTTTCCTAGCGGGAGGGGCGGATACGCAGTATTTT.

This clone was seen more than once but under ten times. This chain joins TRBV11-1 and TRBJ1-3; unclear D gene. Germline-derived CDR1 and CDR2 are SGHAT and FQDESV (reference sequence). The CDR3 sequence is 14 residues long. Deletions cut 1 base from V and 4 bases from J, with 8 bases between. The CDR3 protein is CASSLGHEGNTIYF. In DNA form, the CDR3 reads TGTGCCAGCAGCTTAGGACACGAAGGAAACACCATATATTTT.

V and J are TRBV30 and TRBJ2-7; 10 bases agree with TRBD2. The CDR3 consists of 14 residues. V lost 5 bases and J lost 0; bases outside the gene matches: 4. Germline assignment: CDR1 GTSNPN and CDR2 SVGIG (reference sequence). CDR3 bases: TGTGCCTGGGAAACTAGCGGGATCTCCTACGAGCAGTACTTC. Translation: CAWETSGISYEQYF.

This chain uses TRBV7-2 with TRBJ2-5, with 13 bases fitting TRBD2. V was pared by 6 bases and J by 5 bases, with 6 bases of the junction left unmatched. This CDR3 has 15 amino acids. Germline V gene sequence: CDR1 SGHTA, CDR2 FQGNSA. As DNA, the CDR3 is TGTGCCAGCAGACTAGCGGGGGGGCTAACGGAGACCCAGTACTTC. It translates to CASRLAGGLTETQYF.

This sequence joins TRBV6-1 and TRBJ1-5; perhaps TRBD1 as D (5 bases). The germline CDR1 and CDR2 sequences are MNHNS and SASEGT. The CDR3 covers 15 residues. Trimming cost V 2 bases and J 4 bases, with 12 bases left between them. CDR3 nucleotide sequence: TGTGCCAGCAGTGAATCGCGGACATTTAATCAGCCCCAGCATTTT. It is translated as CASSESRTFNQPQHF.

The chain couples TRBV28 to TRBJ1-4; D may be TRBD1 (6 bases). The CDR3 runs 14 residues. Germline CDR1 and CDR2: MDHEN and SYDVKM. Trimming removed 6 bases at V and 7 bases at J, with 15 bases between. As DNA, the CDR3 is TGTGCCAGCAGCAAGGGGGGGCGGGTTGAAAAACTGTTTTTT. This translates into CASSKGGRVEKLFF.

V is TRBV11-3 and J is TRBJ2-1; tentative D call: TRBD2 (6 bases). Germline V gene data show CDR1 as SGHNT and CDR2 as YENEEA. The CDR3 has 13 residues. Trimming pared 0 bases from V and 7 bases from J, leaving 7 bases between. This chain's CDR3 is CASSLDRGNEQFF. The CDR3 DNA follows: TGTGCCAGCAGCTTAGATCGGGGGAATGAGCAGTTCTTC.

The chain is built from TRBV19 and TRBJ2-4; D gene uncertain. The length of the CDR3 is 14 residues. CDR1 and CDR2 from the germline V gene are LNHDA and SQIVND (reference sequence). Between the trimmed V and J ends, which lost 4 bases and 11 bases, there was a span of 18 bases. The CDR3 DNA follows: TGTGCCAGTAGTACCCCGCCAGCCACGAGAGTTCAGTACTTC. It translates to CASSTPPATRVQYF.

V gene TRBV11-2 combines with J gene TRBJ2-7, with 10 bases matching TRBD2. V trimming: 0 bases; J trimming: 6 bases; junction bases outside the gene matches: 14. The length of the CDR3 is 18 residues. The germline gives CDR1 SGHAT, CDR2 FQNNGV. CDR3 protein: CASSLDRRLAGEAGEQYF. In DNA, the CDR3 is TGTGCCAGCAGCTTAGATCGCCGTCTAGCGGGAGAGGCCGGCGAGCAGTACTTC. Based on the CDR3 plus reference TRBV11-2 and TRBJ2-7, the full variable domain is EAGVAQSPRYKIIEKRQSVAFWCNPISGHATLYWYQQILGQGPKLLIQFQNNGVVDDSQLPKDRFSAERLKGVDSTLKIQPAKLEDSAVYLCASSLDRRLAGEAGEQYFGPGTRLTVT.

The gene calls are TRBV7-9 and TRBJ2-7; no clear D. The germline V gene encodes CDR1 SEHNR and CDR2 FQNEAQ (reference sequence). This CDR3 spans 11 amino acids. Deletions cut 5 bases from V and 3 bases from J, with 5 bases between. This CDR3 is CASSRGYEQYF. The CDR3 DNA follows: TGTGCCAGCAGCCGAGGCTACGAGCAGTACTTC.

This chain connects TRBV6-6 to TRBJ1-2; unclear D gene. Trimming shortened V by 6 bases and J by 4 bases, and 12 bases separated the two germline ends. The CDR3 is made up of 13 amino acids. Germline V gene sequence: CDR1 MNHNY, CDR2 SVGAGI (reference sequence). CDR3 sequence reads: CASSPTLSYGYTF. DNA of the CDR3: TGTGCCAGCAGCCCTACCTTAAGCTATGGCTACACCTTC.

The DNA for the CDR3 is TGTGCCAGCAGCGAGGACACTTCTGGCTATGGCTACACCTTC. Its protein is CASSEDTSGYGYTF. The rearrangement uses TRBV9 and TRBJ1-2; TRBD1 is a possible D gene (5 bases). Looked up from germline, CDR1 is SGDLS and CDR2 is YYNGEE. V lost 3 bases and J lost 4, with 13 bases in between. The CDR3 is made up of 14 amino acids.

The chain couples TRBV6-5 to TRBJ1-1; unclear D gene. This CDR3 is built from 14 residues. Germline CDR1 and CDR2: MNHEY and SVGAGI. The V end lost 3 bases, the J end lost 1 base, and 9 bases lay between the germline ends. The CDR3 region is CASSYEARNTEAFF. CDR3 DNA sequence: TGTGCCAGCAGTTATGAAGCTCGGAACACTGAAGCTTTCTTT.

V usage is TRBV7-2 and J usage is TRBJ2-5, with TRBD1 matching over 8 bases. Germline V lookup: CDR1 SGHTA, CDR2 FQGNSA. The ends lost 3 bases at V and 1 base at J; junction bases unmatched: 4. The length of the CDR3 is 15 residues. CDR3 sequence: CASSLGQAIQETQYF. In DNA, the CDR3 is TGTGCCAGCAGCTTGGGACAGGCCATCCAAGAGACCCAGTACTTC.

This clone has just a few counts. The V gene is TRBV19, the J gene TRBJ2-6; D might be TRBD2 (5 bases). Germline lookup yields CDR1 LNHDA and CDR2 SQIVND (reference sequence). This CDR3 comprises 15 residues. Trimming shortened V by 5 bases and J by 2 bases, and 10 bases separated the two germline ends. The CDR3 DNA sequence: TGTGCCAGTAGTCTCCGGGAACCTGGGGCCAACGTCCTGACTTTC. This encodes CASSLREPGANVLTF. Variable domain in full (rest from reference TRBV19 and TRBJ2-6): DGGITQSPKYLFRKEGQNVTLSCEQNLNHDAMYWYRQDPGQGLRLIYYSQIVNDFQKGDIAEGYSVSREKKESFPLTVTSAQKNPTAFYLCASSLREPGANVLTFGAGSRLTVL.

The chain employs TRBV7-3 and TRBJ2-1, with 7 bases aligning to TRBD2. CDR1 and CDR2 from the germline V gene are SGHTA and FQGTGA. The J segment lost 0 bases and the V segment lost 3 bases, leaving 8 bases of the junction unmatched. CDR3 length: 17 amino acids. The CDR3 DNA is TGTGCCAGCAGCTTTTTAGTGCGGGGGAGCTCCTACAATGAGCAGTTCTTC. It is translated as CASSFLVRGSSYNEQFF. The complete variable domain, with remaining parts taken from reference TRBV7-3 and TRBJ2-1, reads GAGVSQTPSNKVTEKGKYVELRCDPISGHTALYWYRQSLGQGPEFLIYFQGTGAADDSGLPNDRFFAVRPEGSVSTLKIQRTERGDSAVYLCASSFLVRGSSYNEQFFGPGTRLTVL.

A single count supports this clone. The chain combines TRBV9 with TRBJ2-1; D remains unclear. CDR1 is SGDLS, CDR2 YYNGEE, per germline. V lost 4 bases and J lost 0, with 11 bases in between. The CDR3 is 15 residues long. This CDR3 reads CASSLGRSSYNEQFF. CDR3 nucleotide sequence: TGTGCCAGCAGCCTCGGAAGAAGCTCCTACAATGAGCAGTTCTTC.

The V gene is TRBV29-1, the J gene TRBJ1-2; weak D call: TRBD1 (6 bases). The CDR3 is 12 residues long. V shed 8 bases and J shed 4 bases, with 14 bases lying between them. Germline-derived CDR1 and CDR2 are SQVTM and ANQGSEA. CDR3 sequence (DNA): TGCAGCACCCTACAGGGAAGCTATGGCTACACCTTC. Translating it yields CSTLQGSYGYTF.

V and J are TRBV6-5 and TRBJ1-1, with unresolved D. The CDR3 length is 15 residues. The V and J ends lost 5 bases and 3 bases respectively, with 16 bases between them. The germline CDR1 and CDR2 sequences are MNHEY and SVGAGI. This chain's CDR3 is CASSTLRVTDTEAFF. The CDR3 coding sequence is TGTGCCAGCAGTACACTCCGGGTGACCGACACTGAAGCTTTCTTT.

This clone appeared once. J is TRBJ1-4 and V is TRBV6-1; 10 positions agree with TRBD1. Germline CDR1 and CDR2: MNHNS and SASEGT. V lost 5 bases and J lost 7; bases outside the gene matches: 4. CDR3 size: 14 residues. CDR3 DNA: TGTGCCAGCAGTCGGACAGGGGGAGTTGAAAAACTGTTTTTT. It yields the protein CASSRTGGVEKLFF.

The CDR3 DNA follows: TGTGCCAGCAGTCCGCGTAGGTATTCACCCCTCCACTTT. It codes for CASSPRRYSPLHF. This sequence joins TRBV6-6 and TRBJ1-6; D remains unclear. This CDR3 spans 13 amino acids. The V end lost 5 bases, the J end lost 8 bases, and 10 bases lay between the germline ends. The germline CDR1 and CDR2 sequences are MNHNY and SVGAGI (reference sequence).

CDR3 in amino acids: CASSETVYGYTF. CDR3 nucleotides: TGTGCCAGCAGCGAAACGGTCTATGGCTACACCTTC. The chain links TRBV5-5 to TRBJ1-2; D ambiguous. Germline CDR1 reads SGHKS; CDR2 reads YYEKEE (reference sequence). The CDR3 is made up of 12 amino acids. V shed 4 bases and J shed 4 bases, with 8 bases lying between them.

The chain employs TRBV28 and TRBJ2-7; 10 bases fit TRBD1. The junction had 6 bases not matched to a gene; V was cut back by 5 bases and J by 2 bases. The CDR3 contains 15 residues. From germline, CDR1 is MDHEN and CDR2 SYDVKM. The CDR3 DNA reads as TGTGCCAGCAGTCTCTACGGGACAGGGGCCTACGAGCAGTACTTC. Amino acid sequence: CASSLYGTGAYEQYF.

The chain uses TRBV7-3 and TRBJ2-3, with 7 bases that match TRBD1. This CDR3 has 13 residues. After removal of 4 bases from V and 6 bases from J, the junction contained 4 bases not matched to a gene. Germline V gene data show CDR1 as SGHTA and CDR2 as FQGTGA. CDR3 coding DNA: TGTGCCAGCAGCTCGGTCAGGGGGGATACGCAGTATTTT. Protein: CASSSVRGDTQYF.

The CDR3 loop reads CASSIGLGGNEQFF. The CDR3 nucleotides read TGTGCCAGCAGTATTGGACTAGGGGGCAATGAGCAGTTCTTC. This chain joins TRBV28 and TRBJ2-1; perhaps TRBD2 as D (7 bases). This CDR3 is built from 14 residues. Trimming left V 5 bases short and J 6 bases short, with 14 bases between. Germline V gene sequence: CDR1 MDHEN, CDR2 SYDVKM.

V usage is TRBV4-2 and J usage is TRBJ2-5, with 10 bases identical to TRBD2. Trimming removed 4 bases from V and 5 bases from J; junction bases left unmatched: 25. This CDR3 comprises 21 residues. CDR1 is LGHNA and CDR2 is YNFKEQ in the germline V gene. CDR3 residues: CASSLQPRPRGSSGGGETQYF. CDR3 coding DNA: TGTGCCAGCAGCCTCCAACCCCGTCCTCGGGGGTCTAGCGGGGGTGGGGAGACCCAGTACTTC.

The J gene is TRBJ2-6, the V gene TRBV7-9; 7 nucleotides line up with TRBD1. Germline loops: CDR1 SEHNR, CDR2 FQNEAQ (reference sequence). The trim removed 7 bases at V and 7 bases at J, leaving 10 bases unmatched. The CDR3 is 15 residues long. CDR3 in amino acids: CASIQDRDGANVLTF. In DNA, the CDR3 is TGTGCCAGCATTCAAGACAGGGATGGAGCCAACGTCCTGACTTTC.